A single TCR beta chain is shown here with its context. This CDR3 is 12 amino acids long. CDR1 SEHNR and CDR2 FQNEAQ come from the germline V gene (reference sequence). V lost 6 bases to trimming and J lost 7 bases, with 9 bases between them. Regarding time point: newly diagnosed GD, antithyroid drugs for less than 3 months. Scientists built the TCR library using RNA that was extracted from PBMCs. The data stem from a study of regulatory T cells in long-lasting Graves disease. Researchers made TCR beta libraries by using iRepertoire HTBI primers and running Arm-PCR on CDR3 regions. TCRdb ran MiXCR on the multiplex PCR reads and lists one entry per CDR3 protein. The sample consists of some 490,000 distinct CDR3 sequences, approximately 12% of them appearing once. This same sample was also taken into another study, of T cells in Graves' hyperthyroidism and ophthalmopathy. This second report adds: Researchers ran a first-round RT-PCR on the TCR CDR3 using the HTBI primer set. Most clonotypes that expanded in the thyroid above 0.001 also showed up in blood.

The TCR originated in a woman aged 25 to 39 with Graves disease. The material was peripheral blood mononuclear cells (PBMCs), obtained at new diagnosis, from a patient treated with antithyroid drugs. The chain is built from TRBV7-9 and TRBJ2-2; TRBD2 might be the D (5 bases). For the CDR3, the DNA is TGTGCCAGCAGGCCGGGGTACGGGGAGCTGTTTTTT. It is translated as CASRPGYGELFF. The whole variable domain, remainder taken from reference TRBV7-9 and TRBJ2-2, is DTGVSQNPRHKITKRGQNVTFRCDPISEHNRLYWYRQTLGQGPEFLTYFQNEAQLEKSRLLSDRFSAERPKGSFSTLEIQRTEQGDSAMYLCASRPGYGELFFGEGSRLTVL.